This T cell receptor beta chain comes out of a study of T cell repertoires in cytomegalovirus infection. Study background: Through public TCR beta signatures, both CMV infection and matching HLA type were indicated.

TCRdb passed the reads through MiXCR, listing each CDR3 protein once. The table has 28,000 or so distinct CDR3 sequences, over 15% seen once. Worth noting for this clonotype: What it binds is unknown.

The CDR3 extends over 15 amino acids. In germline, CDR1 is SGHTA, CDR2 FQGTGA. The J segment lost 5 bases and the V segment lost 3 bases, leaving 3 bases of the junction unmatched. The clonotype originates from a human donor in good health (CMV status not recorded). Some clones in this sample may be carry-over from other donors' samples. The V gene is TRBV7-3, the J gene TRBJ2-1; TRBD2 matches at 11 bases. The sequenced sample was CD8+ T cells from cultured PBMCs, obtained from culture after CMV antigen stimulation. CDR3 loop: CASSFTSGRHNEQFF. The CDR3 bases are TGTGCCAGCAGCTTTACTAGCGGGAGACACAATGAGCAGTTCTTC.